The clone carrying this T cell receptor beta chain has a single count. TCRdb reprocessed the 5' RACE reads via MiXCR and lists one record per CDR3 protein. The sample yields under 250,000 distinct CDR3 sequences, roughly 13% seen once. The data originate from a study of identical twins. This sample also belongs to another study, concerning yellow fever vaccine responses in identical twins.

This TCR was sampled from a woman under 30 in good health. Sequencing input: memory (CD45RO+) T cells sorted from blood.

The CDR3 coding sequence is TGTGCCAGCAGCTTAAGTGAGGGCTCAGATACGCAGTATTTT. This encodes CASSLSEGSDTQYF. The gene calls are TRBV7-9 and TRBJ2-3; D may be TRBD2 (5 bases). The length of the CDR3 is 14 residues. The V end lost 2 bases, the J end lost 4 bases, and 10 bases lay between the germline ends. Germline loops: CDR1 SEHNR, CDR2 FQNEAQ (reference sequence).